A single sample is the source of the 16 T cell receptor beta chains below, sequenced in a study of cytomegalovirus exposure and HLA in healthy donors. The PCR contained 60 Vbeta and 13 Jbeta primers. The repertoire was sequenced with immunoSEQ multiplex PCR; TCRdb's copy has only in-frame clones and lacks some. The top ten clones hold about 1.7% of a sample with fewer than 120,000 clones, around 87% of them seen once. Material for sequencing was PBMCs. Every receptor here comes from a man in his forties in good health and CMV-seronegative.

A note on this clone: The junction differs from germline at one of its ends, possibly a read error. The CDR3 nucleotides are TGTGCCAGCAGTGACAGGGGGAAGAACACTGAAGTTTTCTTT. Protein product: CASSDRGKNTEVFF. This chain uses TRBV6-1 with TRBJ1-1, with 7 bases matching TRBD1. CDR3 length: 14 residues. Germline CDR1 reads MNHNS; CDR2 reads SASEGT.

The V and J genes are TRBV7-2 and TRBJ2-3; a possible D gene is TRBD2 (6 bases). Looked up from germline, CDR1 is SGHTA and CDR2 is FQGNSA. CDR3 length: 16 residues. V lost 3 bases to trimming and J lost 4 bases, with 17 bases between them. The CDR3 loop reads CASSFRGASKADTQYF. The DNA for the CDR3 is TGTGCCAGCAGCTTCCGCGGGGCTAGTAAGGCAGATACGCAGTATTTT. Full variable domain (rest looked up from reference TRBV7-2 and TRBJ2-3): GAGVSQSPSNKVTEKGKDVELRCDPISGHTALYWYRQSLGQGLEFLIYFQGNSAPDKSGLPSDRFSAERTGGSVSTLTIQRTQQEDSAVYLCASSFRGASKADTQYFGPGTRLTVL.

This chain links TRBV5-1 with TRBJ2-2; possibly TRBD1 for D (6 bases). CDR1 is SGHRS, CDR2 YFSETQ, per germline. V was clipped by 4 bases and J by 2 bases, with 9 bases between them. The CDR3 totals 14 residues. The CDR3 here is CASSPRGNTGELFF. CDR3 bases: TGCGCCAGCAGCCCCAGGGGTAACACCGGGGAGCTGTTTTTT.

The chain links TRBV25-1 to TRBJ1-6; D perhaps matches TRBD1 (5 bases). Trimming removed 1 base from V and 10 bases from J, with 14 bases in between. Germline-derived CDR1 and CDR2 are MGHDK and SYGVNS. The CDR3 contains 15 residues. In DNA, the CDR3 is TGTGCCAGCAGTGAATCCCTCGGGGGTGGCTCACCCCTCCACTTT. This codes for CASSESLGGGSPLHF.

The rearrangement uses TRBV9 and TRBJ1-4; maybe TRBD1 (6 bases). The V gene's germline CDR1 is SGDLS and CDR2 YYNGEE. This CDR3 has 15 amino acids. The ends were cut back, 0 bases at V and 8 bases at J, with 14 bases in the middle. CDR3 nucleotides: TGTGCCAGCAGCGTAGGAGGGGGGGTTGGGGAAAAACTGTTTTTT. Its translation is CASSVGGGVGEKLFF.

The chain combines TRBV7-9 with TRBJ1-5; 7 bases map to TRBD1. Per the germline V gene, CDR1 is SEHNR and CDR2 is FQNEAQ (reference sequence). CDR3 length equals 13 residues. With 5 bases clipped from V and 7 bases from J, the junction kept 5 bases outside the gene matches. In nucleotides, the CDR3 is TGTGCCAGCAGCCTGGAGGGGGCGCAGCCCCAGCATTTT. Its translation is CASSLEGAQPQHF. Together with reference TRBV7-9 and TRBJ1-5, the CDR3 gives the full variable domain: DTGVSQNPRHKITKRGQNVTFRCDPISEHNRLYWYRQTLGQGPEFLTYFQNEAQLEKSRLLSDRFSAERPKGSFSTLEIQRTEQGDSAMYLCASSLEGAQPQHFGDGTRLSIL.

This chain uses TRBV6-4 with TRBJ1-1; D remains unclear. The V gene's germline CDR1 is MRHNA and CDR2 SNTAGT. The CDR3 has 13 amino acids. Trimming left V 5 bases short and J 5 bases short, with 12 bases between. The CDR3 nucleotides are TGTGCCAGCAGTCTCCACCCGGAGACTGAAGCTTTCTTT. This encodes CASSLHPETEAFF.

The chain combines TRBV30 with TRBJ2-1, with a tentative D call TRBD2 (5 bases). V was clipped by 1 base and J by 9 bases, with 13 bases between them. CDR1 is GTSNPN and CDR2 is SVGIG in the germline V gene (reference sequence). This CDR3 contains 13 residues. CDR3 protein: CAWSGGPNSEQFF. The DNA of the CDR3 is TGTGCCTGGAGTGGCGGGCCTAACAGTGAGCAGTTCTTC.

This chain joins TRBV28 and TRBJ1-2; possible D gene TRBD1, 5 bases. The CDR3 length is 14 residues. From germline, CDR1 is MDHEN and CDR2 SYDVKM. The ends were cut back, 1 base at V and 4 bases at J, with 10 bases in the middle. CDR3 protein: CASSLLGGVYGYTF. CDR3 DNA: TGTGCCAGCAGTTTATTGGGGGGGGTCTATGGCTACACCTTC.

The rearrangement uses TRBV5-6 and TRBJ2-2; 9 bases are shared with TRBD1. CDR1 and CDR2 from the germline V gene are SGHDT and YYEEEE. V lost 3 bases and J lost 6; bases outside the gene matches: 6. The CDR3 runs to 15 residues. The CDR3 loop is CASSSGTGRAGELFF. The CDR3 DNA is TGTGCCAGCAGCTCCGGGACAGGGAGGGCCGGGGAGCTGTTTTTT.

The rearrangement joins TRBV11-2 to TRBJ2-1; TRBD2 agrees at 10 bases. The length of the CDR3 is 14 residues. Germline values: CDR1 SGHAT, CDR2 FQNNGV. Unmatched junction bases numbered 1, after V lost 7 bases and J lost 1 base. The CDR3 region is CASKRGGSYNEQFF. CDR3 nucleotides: TGTGCCAGCAAGCGGGGGGGTTCCTACAATGAGCAGTTCTTC. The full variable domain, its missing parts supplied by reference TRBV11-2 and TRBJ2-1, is EAGVAQSPRYKIIEKRQSVAFWCNPISGHATLYWYQQILGQGPKLLIQFQNNGVVDDSQLPKDRFSAERLKGVDSTLKIQPAKLEDSAVYLCASKRGGSYNEQFFGPGTRLTVL.

The CDR3 DNA reads as TGCGCCAGCAGCTTGGGGGGGGTCCCTAACTATGGCTACACCTTC. Translated: CASSLGGVPNYGYTF. The rearrangement uses TRBV5-1 and TRBJ1-2; D possibly corresponds to TRBD1 (5 bases). V lost 0 bases and J lost 0, with 9 bases in between. The CDR3 extends over 15 amino acids. Per the germline V gene, CDR1 is SGHRS and CDR2 is YFSETQ.

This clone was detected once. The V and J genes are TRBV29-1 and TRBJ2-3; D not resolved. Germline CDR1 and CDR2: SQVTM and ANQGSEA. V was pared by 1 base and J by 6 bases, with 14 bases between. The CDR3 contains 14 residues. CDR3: CSVEVAGMQDTQYF. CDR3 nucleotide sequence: TGCAGCGTTGAAGTGGCAGGCATGCAGGATACGCAGTATTTT.

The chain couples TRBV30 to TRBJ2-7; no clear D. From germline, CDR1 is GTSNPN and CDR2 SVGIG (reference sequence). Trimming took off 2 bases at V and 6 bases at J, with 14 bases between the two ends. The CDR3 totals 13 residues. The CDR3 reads CAWSWSSKVEQYF. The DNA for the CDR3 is TGTGCCTGGAGTTGGAGTTCCAAGGTCGAGCAGTACTTC.

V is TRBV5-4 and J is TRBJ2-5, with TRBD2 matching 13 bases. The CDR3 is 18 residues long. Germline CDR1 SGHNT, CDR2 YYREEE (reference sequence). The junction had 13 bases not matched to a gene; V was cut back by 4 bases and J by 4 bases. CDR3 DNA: TGTGCCAGCAGCCAATCTAGGACTAGCGGGGGTTACGCAGAGACCCAGTACTTC. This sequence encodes CASSQSRTSGGYAETQYF.

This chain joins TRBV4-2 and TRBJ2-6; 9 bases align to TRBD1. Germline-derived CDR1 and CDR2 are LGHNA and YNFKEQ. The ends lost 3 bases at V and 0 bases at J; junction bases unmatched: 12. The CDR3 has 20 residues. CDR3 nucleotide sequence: TGTGCCAGCAGCCAGGACCACACAGGGGGCATCTCCTCTGGGGCCAACGTCCTGACTTTC. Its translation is CASSQDHTGGISSGANVLTF.